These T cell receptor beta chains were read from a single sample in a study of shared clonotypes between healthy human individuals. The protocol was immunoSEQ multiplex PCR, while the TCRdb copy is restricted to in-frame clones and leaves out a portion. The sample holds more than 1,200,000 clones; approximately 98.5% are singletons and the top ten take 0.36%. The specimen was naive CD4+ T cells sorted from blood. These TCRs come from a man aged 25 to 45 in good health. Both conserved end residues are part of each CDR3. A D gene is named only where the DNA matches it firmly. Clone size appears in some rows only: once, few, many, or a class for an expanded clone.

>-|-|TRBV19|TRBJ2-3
CASSIPPPRGKRADTQYF
TGTGCCAGTAGTATACCCCCCCCCAGGGGGAAGCGGGCAGATACGCAGTATTTT
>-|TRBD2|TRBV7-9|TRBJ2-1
CASAPLGLAGYNEQFF
TGTGCCAGCGCCCCGCTCGGACTAGCGGGGTACAATGAGCAGTTCTTC
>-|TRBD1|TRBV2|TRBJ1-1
CASSRQGAYGNTEAFF
TGTGCCAGCAGCCGACAGGGGGCTTACGGGAACACTGAAGCTTTCTTT
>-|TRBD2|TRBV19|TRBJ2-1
CASSRGAGVYNEQFF
TGTGCCAGTAGTAGGGGTGCGGGAGTTTACAATGAGCAGTTCTTC
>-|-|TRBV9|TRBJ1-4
CASSPNVNEKLFF
TGTGCCAGCAGCCCCAATGTTAATGAAAAACTGTTTTTT
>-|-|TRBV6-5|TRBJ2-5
CASSYSVPGVQETQYF
TGTGCCAGCAGTTACTCGGTCCCCGGGGTTCAAGAGACCCAGTACTTC
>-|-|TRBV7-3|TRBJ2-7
CASSLGDGTYEQYF
TGTGCCAGCAGCTTGGGCGACGGAACCTACGAGCAGTACTTC
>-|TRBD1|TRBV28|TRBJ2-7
CASSFFQGVRDEQYF
TGTGCCAGCAGTTTTTTTCAGGGGGTTCGCGACGAGCAGTACTTC
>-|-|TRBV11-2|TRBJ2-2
CASSDRPTGELFF
TGTGCCAGCAGCGATCGACCGACCGGGGAGCTGTTTTTT
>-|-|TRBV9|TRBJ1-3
CASSVFSSGNTIYF
TGTGCCAGCAGCGTATTCAGCTCTGGAAACACCATATATTTT
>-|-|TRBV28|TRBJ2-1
CASSPLGAGSSYNEQFF
TGTGCCAGCAGTCCCCTCGGCGCAGGGAGCTCCTACAATGAGCAGTTCTTC
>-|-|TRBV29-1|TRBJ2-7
CSVRGTLYYEQYF
TGCAGCGTAAGGGGGACACTCTACTACGAGCAGTACTTC
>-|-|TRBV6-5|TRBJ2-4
CASGDTKNIQYF
TGTGCCAGCGGCGATACCAAAAACATTCAGTACTTC
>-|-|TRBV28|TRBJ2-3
CASSLSGGTDTQYF
TGTGCCAGCAGTCTTAGCGGCGGCACAGATACGCAGTATTTT
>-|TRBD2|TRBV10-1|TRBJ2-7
CASSGLAGAQQYF
TGCGCCAGCAGTGGGCTAGCGGGAGCCCAGCAGTACTTC
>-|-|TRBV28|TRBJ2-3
CASSPRTASTDTQYF
TGTGCCAGCAGTCCCCGGACGGCAAGCACAGATACGCAGTATTTT
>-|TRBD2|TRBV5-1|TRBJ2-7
CASSPREGPTYEQYF
TGCGCCAGCAGCCCACGGGAGGGCCCGACCTACGAGCAGTACTTC
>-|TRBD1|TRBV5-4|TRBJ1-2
CASSPGSPTGGADYGYTF
TGTGCCAGCAGCCCCGGAAGTCCTACAGGGGGCGCCGACTATGGCTACACCTTC
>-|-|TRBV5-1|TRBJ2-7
CASSLRVGQTYEQYF
TGCGCCAGCAGCTTGAGGGTTGGGCAAACCTACGAGCAGTACTTC
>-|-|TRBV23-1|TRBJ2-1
CASSPSPCPLMHNEQFF
TGCGCCAGCAGTCCATCCCCGTGTCCCCTAATGCACAATGAGCAGTTCTTC
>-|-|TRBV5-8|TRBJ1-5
CASSLNQPQHF
TGTGCCAGCAGTCTTAATCAGCCCCAGCATTTT
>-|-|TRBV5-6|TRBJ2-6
CASSLETWSGANVLTF
TGTGCCAGCAGCTTGGAGACATGGTCTGGGGCCAACGTCCTGACTTTC
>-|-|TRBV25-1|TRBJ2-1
CASSGLYEQFF
TGTGCCAGCAGTGGCCTATATGAGCAGTTCTTC
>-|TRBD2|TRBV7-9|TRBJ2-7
CASSLSLAGAQYF
TGTGCCAGCAGCTTAAGTCTAGCGGGAGCCCAGTACTTC
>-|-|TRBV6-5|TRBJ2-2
CASSSQLNTGELFF
TGTGCCAGCAGTTCCCAGCTTAACACCGGGGAGCTGTTTTTT
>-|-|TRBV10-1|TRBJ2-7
CASSETFGGVGEQYF
TGCGCCAGCAGTGAGACCTTCGGGGGAGTAGGCGAGCAGTACTTC
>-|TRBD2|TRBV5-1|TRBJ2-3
CASSPASGRAADTQYF
TGCGCCAGCAGCCCTGCTAGCGGGAGGGCCGCAGATACGCAGTATTTT
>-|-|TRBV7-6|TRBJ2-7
CASSRREDGEQYF
TGTGCCAGCAGCCGGAGGGAGGATGGCGAGCAGTACTTC
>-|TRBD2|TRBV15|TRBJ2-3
CATSRGRGGSTDTQYF
TGTGCCACCAGCAGAGGACGCGGGGGAAGCACAGATACGCAGTATTTT
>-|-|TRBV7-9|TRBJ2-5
CASSYSGSRETQYF
TGTGCCAGCAGCTACTCCGGGAGTCGGGAGACCCAGTACTTC
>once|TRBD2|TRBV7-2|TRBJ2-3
CASSSGLASDTQYF
TGTGCCAGCAGCTCGGGACTAGCGTCAGATACGCAGTATTTT
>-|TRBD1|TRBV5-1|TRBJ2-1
CASSFGTGVNEQFF
TGCGCCAGCAGCTTTGGGACAGGGGTCAATGAGCAGTTCTTC
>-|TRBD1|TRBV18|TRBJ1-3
CASSPSGGGGTGDGNTIYF
TGTGCCAGCTCACCCAGCGGCGGAGGCGGGACAGGGGATGGAAACACCATATATTTT
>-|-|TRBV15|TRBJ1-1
CATSRDGRNTEAFF
TGTGCCACCAGCAGAGATGGAAGGAACACTGAAGCTTTCTTT
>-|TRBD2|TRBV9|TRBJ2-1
CASSVLAGGPHGNEQFF
TGTGCCAGCAGCGTTCTAGCGGGAGGGCCGCATGGGAATGAGCAGTTCTTC
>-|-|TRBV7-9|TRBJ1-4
CASSLEGGANEKLFF
TGTGCCAGCAGCTTAGAGGGGGGTGCTAATGAAAAACTGTTTTTT
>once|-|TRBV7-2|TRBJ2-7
CASSLTPSYEQYF
TGTGCCAGCAGCTTAACCCCGAGCTACGAGCAGTACTTC
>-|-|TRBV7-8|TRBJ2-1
CASSLALPTNEQFF
TGTGCCAGCAGCTTAGCGTTGCCTACCAATGAGCAGTTCTTC
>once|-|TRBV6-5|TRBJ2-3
CASSWQGSSTDTQYF
TGTGCCAGCAGTTGGCAGGGTTCTAGCACAGATACGCAGTATTTT
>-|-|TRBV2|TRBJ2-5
CASSESRTSETQYF
TGTGCCAGCAGTGAATCCCGGACGTCAGAGACCCAGTACTTC
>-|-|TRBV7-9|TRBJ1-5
CASSSEYNQPQHF
TGTGCCAGCAGTTCAGAATACAATCAGCCCCAGCATTTT
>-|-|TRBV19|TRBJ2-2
CASCGVGELFF
TGTGCCAGTTGTGGCGTCGGGGAGCTGTTTTTT
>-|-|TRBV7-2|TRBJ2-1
CASSPNRVPYNEQFF
TGTGCCAGCAGTCCAAACAGGGTCCCCTACAATGAGCAGTTCTTC
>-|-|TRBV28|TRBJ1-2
CASSSGTLYGYTF
TGTGCCAGCAGTTCTGGGACACTGTATGGCTACACCTTC
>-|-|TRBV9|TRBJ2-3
CASSVEVQGTDTQYF
TGTGCCAGCAGCGTAGAGGTGCAAGGCACAGATACGCAGTATTTT
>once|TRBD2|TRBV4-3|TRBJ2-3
CASSQDRVGGSGTDTQYF
TGCGCCAGCAGCCAAGATCGAGTCGGCGGGAGCGGCACAGATACGCAGTATTTT
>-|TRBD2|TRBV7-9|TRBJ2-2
CASSLPRMSGRAFAGELFF
TGTGCCAGCAGCTTACCCCGAATGAGCGGGAGGGCCTTCGCCGGGGAGCTGTTTTTT
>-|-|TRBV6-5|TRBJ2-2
CASSPPGPGELFF
TGTGCCAGCAGTCCCCCGGGGCCCGGGGAGCTGTTTTTT
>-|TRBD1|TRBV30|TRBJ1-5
CAWSWDRTNQPQHF
TGTGCCTGGAGCTGGGACAGAACCAATCAGCCCCAGCATTTT
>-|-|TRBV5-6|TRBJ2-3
CASSPAPDRGITDTQYF
TGTGCCAGCAGCCCGGCCCCCGACAGAGGGATTACGGATACGCAGTATTTT
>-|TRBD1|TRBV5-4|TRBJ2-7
CASSWTGAYEQYF
TGTGCCAGCAGCTGGACAGGCGCCTACGAGCAGTACTTC
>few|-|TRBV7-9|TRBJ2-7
CATTPSQGGSYEQYF
TGTGCCACCACGCCCAGCCAGGGGGGCTCCTACGAGCAGTACTTC
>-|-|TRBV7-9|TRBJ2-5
CASQPMGTETQYF
TGTGCCTCTCAACCAATGGGGACGGAGACCCAGTACTTC
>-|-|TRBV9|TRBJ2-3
CASSVDGTPSTDTQYF
TGTGCCAGCAGCGTAGATGGGACTCCAAGCACAGATACGCAGTATTTT
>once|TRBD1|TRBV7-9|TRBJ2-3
CASSDRQGADPQYF
TGTGCCAGCAGCGATCGACAGGGAGCGGATCCGCAGTATTTT
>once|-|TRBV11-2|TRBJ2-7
CASSLGARSYEQYF
TGTGCCAGCAGCTTAGGTGCCCGTTCCTACGAGCAGTACTTC
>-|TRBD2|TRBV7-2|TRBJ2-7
CASSLGVLAGGVAPYEQYF
TGTGCCAGCAGCTTAGGTGTTCTAGCGGGAGGAGTTGCCCCCTACGAGCAGTACTTC
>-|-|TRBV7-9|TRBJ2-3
CASSLDRQGADTQYF
TGTGCCAGCAGCTTAGACCGGCAGGGAGCAGATACGCAGTATTTT
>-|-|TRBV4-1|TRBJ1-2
CASSQADRFYGYTF
TGCGCCAGCAGCCAAGCAGACAGGTTCTATGGCTACACCTTC
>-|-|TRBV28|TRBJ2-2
CASSGVAVSTGELFF
TGTGCCAGCAGCGGGGTAGCGGTATCCACCGGGGAGCTGTTTTTT